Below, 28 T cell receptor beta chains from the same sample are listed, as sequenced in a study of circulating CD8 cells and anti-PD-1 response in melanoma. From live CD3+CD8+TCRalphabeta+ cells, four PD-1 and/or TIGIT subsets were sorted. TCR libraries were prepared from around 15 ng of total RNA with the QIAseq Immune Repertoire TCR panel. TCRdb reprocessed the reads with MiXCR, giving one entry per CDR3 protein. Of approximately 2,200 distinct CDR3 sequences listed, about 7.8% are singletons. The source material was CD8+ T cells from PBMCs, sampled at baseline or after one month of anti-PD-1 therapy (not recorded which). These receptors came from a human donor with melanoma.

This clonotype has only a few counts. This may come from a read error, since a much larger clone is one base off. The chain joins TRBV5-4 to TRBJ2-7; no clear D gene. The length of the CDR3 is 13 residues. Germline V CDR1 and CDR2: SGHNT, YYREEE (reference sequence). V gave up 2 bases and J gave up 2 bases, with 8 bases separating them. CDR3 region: CASSFKPAYEQYF. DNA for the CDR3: TGTGCCAGCAGCTTCAAACCGGCCTACGAGCAGTACTTC.

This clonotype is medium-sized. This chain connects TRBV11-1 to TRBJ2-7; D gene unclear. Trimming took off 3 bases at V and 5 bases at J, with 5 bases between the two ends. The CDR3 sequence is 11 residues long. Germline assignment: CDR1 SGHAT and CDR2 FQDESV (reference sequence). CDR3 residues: CASSFIHEQYF. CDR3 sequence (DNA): TGTGCCAGCAGCTTCATCCACGAGCAGTACTTC.

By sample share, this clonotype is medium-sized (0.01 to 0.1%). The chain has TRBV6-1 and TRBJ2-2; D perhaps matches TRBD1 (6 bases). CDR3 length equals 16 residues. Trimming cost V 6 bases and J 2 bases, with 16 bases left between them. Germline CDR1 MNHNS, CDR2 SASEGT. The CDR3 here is CASSKYRDPNTGELFF. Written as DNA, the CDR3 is TGTGCCAGCAGCAAATACAGGGACCCAAACACCGGGGAGCTGTTTTTT.

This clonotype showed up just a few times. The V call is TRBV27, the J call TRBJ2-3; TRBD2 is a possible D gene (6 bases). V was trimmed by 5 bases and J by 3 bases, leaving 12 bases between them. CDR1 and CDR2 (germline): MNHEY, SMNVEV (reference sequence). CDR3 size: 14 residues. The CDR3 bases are TGTGCCAGCAGTGGGGGACTCAGAACAGATACGCAGTATTTT. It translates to CASSGGLRTDTQYF.

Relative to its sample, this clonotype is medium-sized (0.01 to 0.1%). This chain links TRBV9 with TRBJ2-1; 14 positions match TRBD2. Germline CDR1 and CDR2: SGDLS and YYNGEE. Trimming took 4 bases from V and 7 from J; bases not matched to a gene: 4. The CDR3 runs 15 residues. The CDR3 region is CASSPWTSGGNEQFF. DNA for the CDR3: TGTGCCAGCAGCCCTTGGACTAGCGGGGGGAATGAGCAGTTCTTC.

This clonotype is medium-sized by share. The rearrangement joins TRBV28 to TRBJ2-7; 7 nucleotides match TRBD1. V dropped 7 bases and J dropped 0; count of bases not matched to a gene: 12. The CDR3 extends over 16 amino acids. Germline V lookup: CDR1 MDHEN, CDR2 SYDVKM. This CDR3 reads CASTLTPGTASYEQYF. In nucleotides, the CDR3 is TGTGCCAGCACTCTTACTCCCGGGACAGCCTCCTACGAGCAGTACTTC.

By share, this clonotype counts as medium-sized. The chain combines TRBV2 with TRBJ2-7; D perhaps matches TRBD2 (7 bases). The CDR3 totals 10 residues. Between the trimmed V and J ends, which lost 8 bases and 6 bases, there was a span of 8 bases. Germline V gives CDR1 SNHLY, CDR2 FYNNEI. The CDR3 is CASGGAEQYF. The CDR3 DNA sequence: TGTGCCAGCGGGGGGGCCGAGCAGTACTTC.

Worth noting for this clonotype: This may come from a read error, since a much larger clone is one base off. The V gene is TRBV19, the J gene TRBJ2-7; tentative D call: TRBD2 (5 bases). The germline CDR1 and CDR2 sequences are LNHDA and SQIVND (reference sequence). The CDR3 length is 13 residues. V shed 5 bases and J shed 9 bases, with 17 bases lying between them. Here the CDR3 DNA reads TGTGCCAGTAGTCTCGCTAGCCCCGTCGGGCAGTACTTC. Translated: CASSLASPVGQYF.

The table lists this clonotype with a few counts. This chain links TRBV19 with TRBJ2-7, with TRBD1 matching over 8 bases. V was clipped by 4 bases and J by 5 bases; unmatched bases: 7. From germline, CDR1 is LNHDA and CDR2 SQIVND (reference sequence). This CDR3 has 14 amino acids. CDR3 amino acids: CASSNGQGGHEQYF. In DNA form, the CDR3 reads TGTGCCAGTAGTAACGGACAGGGCGGCCACGAGCAGTACTTC.

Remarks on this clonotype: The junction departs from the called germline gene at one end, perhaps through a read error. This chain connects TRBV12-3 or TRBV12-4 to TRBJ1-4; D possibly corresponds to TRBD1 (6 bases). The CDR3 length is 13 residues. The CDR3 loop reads CASSRRQAERLFF. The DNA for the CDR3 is TGTGCCAGCAGTCGACGACAGGCGGAAAGACTGTTTTTT.

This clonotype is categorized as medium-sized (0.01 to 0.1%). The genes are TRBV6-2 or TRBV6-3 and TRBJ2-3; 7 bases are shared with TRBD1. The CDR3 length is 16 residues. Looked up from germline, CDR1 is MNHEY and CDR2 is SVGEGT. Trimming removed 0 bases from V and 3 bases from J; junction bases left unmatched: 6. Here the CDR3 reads CASSYSKGATTDTQYF. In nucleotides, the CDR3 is TGTGCCAGCAGTTACTCAAAGGGGGCCACTACAGATACGCAGTATTTT.

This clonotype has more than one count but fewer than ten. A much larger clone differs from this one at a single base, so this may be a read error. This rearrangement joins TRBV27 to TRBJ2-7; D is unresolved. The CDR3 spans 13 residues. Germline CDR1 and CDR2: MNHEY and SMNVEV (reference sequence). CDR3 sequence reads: CASSLSSTYEQHF. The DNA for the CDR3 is TGTGCCAGCAGCCTTTCTAGTACCTACGAGCAGCACTTC.

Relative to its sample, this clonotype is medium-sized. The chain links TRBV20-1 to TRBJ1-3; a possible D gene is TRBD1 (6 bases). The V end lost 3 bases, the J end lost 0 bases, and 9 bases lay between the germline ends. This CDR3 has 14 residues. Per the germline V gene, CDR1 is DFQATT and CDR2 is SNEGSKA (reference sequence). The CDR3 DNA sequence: TGCAGTGCTAGGGACAGCCTCTCTGGAAACACCATATATTTT. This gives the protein CSARDSLSGNTIYF.

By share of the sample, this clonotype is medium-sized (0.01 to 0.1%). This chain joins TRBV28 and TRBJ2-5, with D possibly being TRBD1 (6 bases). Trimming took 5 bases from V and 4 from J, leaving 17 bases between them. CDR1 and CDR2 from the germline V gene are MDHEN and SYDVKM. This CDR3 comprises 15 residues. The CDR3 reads CASSPPRDIAETQYF. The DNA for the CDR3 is TGTGCCAGCAGTCCACCGAGGGACATTGCAGAGACCCAGTACTTC.

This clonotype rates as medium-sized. The CDR3, as DNA: TGTGCCAGCAGGGACGGACAGAACACCGGGGAGCTGTTTTTT. This translates into CASRDGQNTGELFF. This sequence joins TRBV27 and TRBJ2-2; D is possibly TRBD1 (5 bases). The CDR3 loop spans 14 amino acids. Trimming took off 6 bases at V and 1 base at J, with 9 bases between the two ends. From germline, CDR1 is MNHEY and CDR2 SMNVEV (reference sequence).

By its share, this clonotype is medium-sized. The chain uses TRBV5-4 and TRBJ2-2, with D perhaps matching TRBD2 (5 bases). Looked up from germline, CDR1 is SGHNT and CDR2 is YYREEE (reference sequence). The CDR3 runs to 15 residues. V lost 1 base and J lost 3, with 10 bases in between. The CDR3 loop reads CASSLKRDYTGELFF. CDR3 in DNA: TGTGCCAGCAGCTTGAAACGGGATTACACCGGGGAGCTGTTTTTT. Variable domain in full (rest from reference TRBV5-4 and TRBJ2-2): ETGVTQSPTHLIKTRGQQVTLRCSSQSGHNTVSWYQQALGQGPQFIFQYYREEENGRGNFPPRFSGLQFPNYSSELNVNALELDDSALYLCASSLKRDYTGELFFGEGSRLTVL.

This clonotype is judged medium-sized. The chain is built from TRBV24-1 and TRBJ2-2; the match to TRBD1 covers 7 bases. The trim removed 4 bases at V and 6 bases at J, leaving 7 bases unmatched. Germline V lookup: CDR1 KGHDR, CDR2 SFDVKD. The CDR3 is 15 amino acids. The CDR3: CATSDLDRDAGELFF. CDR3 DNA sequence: TGTGCCACCAGTGACCTTGACAGGGACGCCGGGGAGCTGTTTTTT.

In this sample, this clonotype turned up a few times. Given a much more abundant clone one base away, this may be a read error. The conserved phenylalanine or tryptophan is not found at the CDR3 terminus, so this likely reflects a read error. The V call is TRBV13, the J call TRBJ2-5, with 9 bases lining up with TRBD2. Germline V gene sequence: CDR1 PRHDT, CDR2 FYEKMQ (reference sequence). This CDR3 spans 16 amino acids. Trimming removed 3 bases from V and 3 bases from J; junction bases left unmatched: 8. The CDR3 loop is CASSFAMAGGEETQYL. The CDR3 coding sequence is TGTGCCAGCAGCTTCGCTATGGCGGGAGGGGAAGAGACCCAGTACCTC.

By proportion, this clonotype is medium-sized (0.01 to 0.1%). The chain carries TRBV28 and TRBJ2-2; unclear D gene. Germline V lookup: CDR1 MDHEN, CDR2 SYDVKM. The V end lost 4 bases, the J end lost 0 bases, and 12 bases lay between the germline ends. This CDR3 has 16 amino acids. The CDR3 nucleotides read TGTGCCAGCAGTTCTGAGCCTCCAACGAACACCGGGGAGCTGTTTTTT. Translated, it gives CASSSEPPTNTGELFF.

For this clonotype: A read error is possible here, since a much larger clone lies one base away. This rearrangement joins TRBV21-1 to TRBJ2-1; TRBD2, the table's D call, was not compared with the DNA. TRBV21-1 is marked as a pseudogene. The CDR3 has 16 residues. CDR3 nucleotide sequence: TGTGCCAGCAGCCCCGGGGGACTAGCCCTTCGGAATGAGCAGCTCTTC. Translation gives CASSPGGLALRNEQLF.

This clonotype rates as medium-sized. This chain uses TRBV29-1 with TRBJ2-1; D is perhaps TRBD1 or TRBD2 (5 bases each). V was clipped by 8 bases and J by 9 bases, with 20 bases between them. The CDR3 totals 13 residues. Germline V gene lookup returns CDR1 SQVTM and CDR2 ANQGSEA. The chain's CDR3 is CSFPRGRSGEQFF. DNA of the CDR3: TGCAGCTTCCCGAGGGGCAGATCGGGTGAGCAGTTCTTC.

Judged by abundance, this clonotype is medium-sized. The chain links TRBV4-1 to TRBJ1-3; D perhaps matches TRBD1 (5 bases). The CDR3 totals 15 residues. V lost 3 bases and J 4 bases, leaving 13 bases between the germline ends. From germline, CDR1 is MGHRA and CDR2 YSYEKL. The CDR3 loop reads CASSHLRDSGNTIYF. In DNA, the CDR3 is TGCGCCAGCAGCCACCTCCGGGACTCAGGAAACACCATATATTTT.

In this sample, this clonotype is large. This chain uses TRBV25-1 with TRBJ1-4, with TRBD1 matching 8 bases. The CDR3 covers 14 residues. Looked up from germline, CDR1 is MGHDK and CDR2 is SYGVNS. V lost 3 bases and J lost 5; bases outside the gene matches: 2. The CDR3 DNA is TGTGCCAGCAGTGATCAGGGGGCAAATGAAAAACTGTTTTTT. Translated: CASSDQGANEKLFF.

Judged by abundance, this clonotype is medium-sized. The CDR3 coding sequence is TGTGCCAGCAGTTTTGGGGCTAGCCACTGGGAGCAGTACTTC. Translated: CASSFGASHWEQYF. The chain uses TRBV27 and TRBJ2-7; possibly TRBD1 or TRBD2 for D (5 bases each). V was cut by 3 bases and J by 7 bases, with 16 bases left in between. Germline V gene data show CDR1 as MNHEY and CDR2 as SMNVEV (reference sequence). This CDR3 is 14 amino acids long.

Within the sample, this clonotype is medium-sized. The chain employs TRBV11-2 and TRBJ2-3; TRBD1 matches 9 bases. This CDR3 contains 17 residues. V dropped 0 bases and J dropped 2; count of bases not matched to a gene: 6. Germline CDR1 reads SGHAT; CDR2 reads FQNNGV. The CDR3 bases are TGTGCCAGCAGCTTAGATTCCGGGACAGGGATCACAGATACGCAGTATTTT. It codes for CASSLDSGTGITDTQYF. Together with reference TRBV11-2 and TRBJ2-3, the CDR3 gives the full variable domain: EAGVAQSPRYKIIEKRQSVAFWCNPISGHATLYWYQQILGQGPKLLIQFQNNGVVDDSQLPKDRFSAERLKGVDSTLKIQPAKLEDSAVYLCASSLDSGTGITDTQYFGPGTRLTVL.

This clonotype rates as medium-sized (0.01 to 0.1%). The CDR3 bases are TGTGCCAGCAGCCAAGATCGGATACTTTCCTCCTACAATGAGCAGTTCTTC. Translating it yields CASSQDRILSSYNEQFF. This chain uses TRBV14 with TRBJ2-1; no reliable D call. The germline V and J ends were trimmed by 0 bases and 0 bases, with 12 bases remaining between them. From germline, CDR1 is SGHDN and CDR2 FVKESK. The length of the CDR3 is 17 residues.

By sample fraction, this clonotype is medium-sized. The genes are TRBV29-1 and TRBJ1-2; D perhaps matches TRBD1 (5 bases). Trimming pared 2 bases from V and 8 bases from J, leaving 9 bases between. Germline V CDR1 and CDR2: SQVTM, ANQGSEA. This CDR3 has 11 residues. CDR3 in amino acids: CSVELRDGYTF. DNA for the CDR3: TGCAGCGTTGAATTGAGGGACGGCTACACCTTC.

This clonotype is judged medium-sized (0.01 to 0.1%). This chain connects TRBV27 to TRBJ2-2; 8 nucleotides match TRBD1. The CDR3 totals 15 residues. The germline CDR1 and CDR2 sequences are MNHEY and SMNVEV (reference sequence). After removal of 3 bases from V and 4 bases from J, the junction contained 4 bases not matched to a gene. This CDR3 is CASSLAGGGTGELFF. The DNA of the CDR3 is TGTGCCAGCAGTTTGGCAGGGGGCGGCACCGGGGAGCTGTTTTTT.